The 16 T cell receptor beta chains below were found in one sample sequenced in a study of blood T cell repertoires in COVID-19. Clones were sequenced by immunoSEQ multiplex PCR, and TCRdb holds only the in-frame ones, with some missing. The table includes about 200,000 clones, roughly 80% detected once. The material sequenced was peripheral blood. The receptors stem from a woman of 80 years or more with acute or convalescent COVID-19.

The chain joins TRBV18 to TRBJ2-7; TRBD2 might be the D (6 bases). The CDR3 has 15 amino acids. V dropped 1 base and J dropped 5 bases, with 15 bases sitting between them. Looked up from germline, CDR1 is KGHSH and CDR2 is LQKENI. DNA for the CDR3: TGTGCCAGCTCACCACGGCAGGAGGGCACCGACGAGCAGTACTTC. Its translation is CASSPRQEGTDEQYF.

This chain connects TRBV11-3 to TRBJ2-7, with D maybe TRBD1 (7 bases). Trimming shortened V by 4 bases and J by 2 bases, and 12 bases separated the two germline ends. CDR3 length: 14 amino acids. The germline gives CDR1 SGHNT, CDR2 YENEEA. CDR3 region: CASSSAGTAYEQYF. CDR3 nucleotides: TGTGCCAGCAGCTCCGCGGGGACAGCCTACGAGCAGTACTTC.

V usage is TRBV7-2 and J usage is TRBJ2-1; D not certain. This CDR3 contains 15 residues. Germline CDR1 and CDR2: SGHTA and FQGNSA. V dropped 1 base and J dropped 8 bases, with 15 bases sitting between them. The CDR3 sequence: CASSLGADSFDEQFF. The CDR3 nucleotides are TGTGCCAGCAGCTTAGGGGCAGATAGTTTCGATGAGCAGTTCTTC. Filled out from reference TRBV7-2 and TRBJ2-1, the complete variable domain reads GAGVSQSPSNKVTEKGKDVELRCDPISGHTALYWYRQSLGQGLEFLIYFQGNSAPDKSGLPSDRFSAERTGGSVSTLTIQRTQQEDSAVYLCASSLGADSFDEQFFGPGTRLTVL.

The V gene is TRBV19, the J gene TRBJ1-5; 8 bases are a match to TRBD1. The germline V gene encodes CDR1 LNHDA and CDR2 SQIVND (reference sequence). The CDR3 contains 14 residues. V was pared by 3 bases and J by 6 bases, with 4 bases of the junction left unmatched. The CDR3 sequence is CASSMLQGVQPQHF. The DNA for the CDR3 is TGTGCCAGTAGTATGCTACAGGGGGTTCAGCCCCAGCATTTT.

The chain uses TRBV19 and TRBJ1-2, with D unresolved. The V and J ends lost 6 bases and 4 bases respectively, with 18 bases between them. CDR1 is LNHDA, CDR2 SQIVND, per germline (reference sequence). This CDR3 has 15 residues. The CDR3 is CASSSGRLNPYGYTF. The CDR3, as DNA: TGTGCCAGTAGCTCCGGGAGGCTTAATCCCTATGGCTACACCTTC.

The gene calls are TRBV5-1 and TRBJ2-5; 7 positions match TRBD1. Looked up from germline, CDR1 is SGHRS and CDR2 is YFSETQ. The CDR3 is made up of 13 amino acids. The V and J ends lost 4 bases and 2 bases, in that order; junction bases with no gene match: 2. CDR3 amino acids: CASSLQGQETQYF. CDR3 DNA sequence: TGCGCCAGCAGCCTACAGGGGCAAGAGACCCAGTACTTC. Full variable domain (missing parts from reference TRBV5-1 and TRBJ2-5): KAGVTQTPRYLIKTRGQQVTLSCSPISGHRSVSWYQQTPGQGLQFLFEYFSETQRNKGNFPGRFSGRQFSNSRSEMNVSTLELGDSALYLCASSLQGQETQYFGPGTRLLVL.

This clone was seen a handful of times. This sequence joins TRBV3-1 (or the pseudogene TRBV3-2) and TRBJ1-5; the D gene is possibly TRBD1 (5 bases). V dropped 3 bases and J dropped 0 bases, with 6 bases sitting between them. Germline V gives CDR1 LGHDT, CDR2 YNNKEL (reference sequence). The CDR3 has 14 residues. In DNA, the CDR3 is TGTGCCAGCAGCCAGGGGGGTAGCAATCAGCCCCAGCATTTT. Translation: CASSQGGSNQPQHF.

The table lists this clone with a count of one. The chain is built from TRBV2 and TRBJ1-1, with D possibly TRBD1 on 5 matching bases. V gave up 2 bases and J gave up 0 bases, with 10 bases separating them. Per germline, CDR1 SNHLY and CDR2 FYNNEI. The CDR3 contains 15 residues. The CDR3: CASSETTALNTEAFF. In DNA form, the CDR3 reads TGTGCCAGCAGTGAAACGACAGCTCTGAACACTGAAGCTTTCTTT.

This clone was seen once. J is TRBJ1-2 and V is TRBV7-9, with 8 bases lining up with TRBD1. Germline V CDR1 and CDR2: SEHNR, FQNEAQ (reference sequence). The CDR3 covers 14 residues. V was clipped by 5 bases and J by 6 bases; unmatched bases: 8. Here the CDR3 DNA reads TGTGCCAGCAGCCAACCGACAGGGGCCCATGGCTACACCTTC. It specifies CASSQPTGAHGYTF.

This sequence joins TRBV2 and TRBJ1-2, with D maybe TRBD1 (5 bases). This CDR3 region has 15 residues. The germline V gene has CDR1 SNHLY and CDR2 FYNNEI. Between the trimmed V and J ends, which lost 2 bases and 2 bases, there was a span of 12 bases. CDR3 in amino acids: CASSERDYRNYGYTF. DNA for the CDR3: TGTGCCAGCAGTGAAAGGGACTACAGGAACTATGGCTACACCTTC.

The CDR3 bases are TGCGCCAGCAGCCAAGATTATTCCGGGACCCAGTACTTC. Protein product: CASSQDYSGTQYF. The chain is built from TRBV4-3 and TRBJ2-5; D is unresolved. In germline, CDR1 is LGHNA, CDR2 YSLEER. Deletions cut 0 bases from V and 7 bases from J, with 9 bases between. This CDR3 spans 13 amino acids.

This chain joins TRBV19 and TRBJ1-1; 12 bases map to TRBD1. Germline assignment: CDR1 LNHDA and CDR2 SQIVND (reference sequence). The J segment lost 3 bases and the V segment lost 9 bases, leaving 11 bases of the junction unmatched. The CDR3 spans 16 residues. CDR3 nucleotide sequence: TGTGCCAGCAAAAGGGGACAGGGGGCGCCGGACACTGAAGCTTTCTTT. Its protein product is CASKRGQGAPDTEAFF.

CDR3 DNA: TGTGCCAGCAGGGTCCATGGCAACAATCAGCCCCAGCATTTT. This sequence encodes CASRVHGNNQPQHF. The V call is TRBV28, the J call TRBJ1-5, with D unclear. The CDR3 extends over 14 amino acids. Trimming removed 6 bases at V and 3 bases at J, with 12 bases between. CDR1 MDHEN and CDR2 SYDVKM come from the germline V gene.

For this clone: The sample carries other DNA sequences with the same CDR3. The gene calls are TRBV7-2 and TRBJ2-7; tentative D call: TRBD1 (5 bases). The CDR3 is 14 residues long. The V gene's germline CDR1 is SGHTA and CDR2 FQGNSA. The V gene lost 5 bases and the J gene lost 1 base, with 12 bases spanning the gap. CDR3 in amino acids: CASSLSGASYEQYF. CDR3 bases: TGTGCCAGCAGCCTATCTGGGGCATCCTACGAGCAGTACTTC.

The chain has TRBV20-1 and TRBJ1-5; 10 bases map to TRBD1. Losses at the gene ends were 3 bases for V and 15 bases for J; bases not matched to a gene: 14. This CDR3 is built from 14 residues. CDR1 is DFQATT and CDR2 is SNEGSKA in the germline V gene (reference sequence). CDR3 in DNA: TGCAGTGCTAGTTCCCCCGACAGGGGGCATAGCGTGCATTTT. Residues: CSASSPDRGHSVHF.

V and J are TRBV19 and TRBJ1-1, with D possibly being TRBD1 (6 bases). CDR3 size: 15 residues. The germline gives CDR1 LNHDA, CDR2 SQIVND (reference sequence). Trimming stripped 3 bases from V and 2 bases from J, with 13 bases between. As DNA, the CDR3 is TGTGCCAGTAGTATCGTCCACAGGGAAAACACTGAAGCTTTCTTT. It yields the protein CASSIVHRENTEAFF.